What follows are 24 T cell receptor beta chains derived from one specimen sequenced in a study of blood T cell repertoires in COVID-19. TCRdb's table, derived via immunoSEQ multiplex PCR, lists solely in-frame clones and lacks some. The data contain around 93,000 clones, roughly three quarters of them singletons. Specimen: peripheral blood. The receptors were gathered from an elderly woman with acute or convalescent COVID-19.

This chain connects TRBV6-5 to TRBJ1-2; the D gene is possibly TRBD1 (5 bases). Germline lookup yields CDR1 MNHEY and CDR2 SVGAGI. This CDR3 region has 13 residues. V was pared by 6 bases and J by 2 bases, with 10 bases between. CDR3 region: CASRGGMNYGYTF. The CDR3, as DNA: TGTGCCAGCAGGGGGGGAATGAACTATGGCTACACCTTC.

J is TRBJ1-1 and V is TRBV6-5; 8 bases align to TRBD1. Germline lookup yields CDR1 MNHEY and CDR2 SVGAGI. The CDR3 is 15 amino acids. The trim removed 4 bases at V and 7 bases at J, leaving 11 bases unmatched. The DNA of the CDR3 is TGTGCCAGCAGTTCACCGACAGGGGAAATAGGTGAAGCTTTCTTT. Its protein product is CASSSPTGEIGEAFF.

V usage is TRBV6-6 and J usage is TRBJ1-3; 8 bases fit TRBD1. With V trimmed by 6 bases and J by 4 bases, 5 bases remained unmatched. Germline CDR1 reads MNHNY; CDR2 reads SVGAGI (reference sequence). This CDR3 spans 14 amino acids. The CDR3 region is CASSRGQAGNTIYF. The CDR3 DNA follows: TGTGCCAGCAGCAGGGGACAGGCAGGAAACACCATATATTTT.

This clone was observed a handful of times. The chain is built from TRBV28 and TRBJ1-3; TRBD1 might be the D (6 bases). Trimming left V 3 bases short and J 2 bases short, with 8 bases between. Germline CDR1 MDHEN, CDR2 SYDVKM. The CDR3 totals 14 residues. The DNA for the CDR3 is TGTGCCAGCAGTTTCGGGGGGCCTGGAAACACCATATATTTT. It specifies CASSFGGPGNTIYF. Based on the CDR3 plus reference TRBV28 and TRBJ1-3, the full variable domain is DVKVTQSSRYLVKRTGEKVFLECVQDMDHENMFWYRQDPGLGLRLIYFSYDVKMKEKGDIPEGYSVSREKKERFSLILESASTNQTSMYLCASSFGGPGNTIYFGEGSWLTVV.

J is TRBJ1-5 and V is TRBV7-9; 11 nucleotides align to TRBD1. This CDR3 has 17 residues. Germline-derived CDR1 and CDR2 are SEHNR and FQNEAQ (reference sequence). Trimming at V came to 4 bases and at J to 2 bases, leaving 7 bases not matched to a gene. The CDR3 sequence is CASSSGTGGFGNQPQHF. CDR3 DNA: TGTGCCAGCAGCTCTGGGACAGGGGGATTCGGCAATCAGCCCCAGCATTTT.

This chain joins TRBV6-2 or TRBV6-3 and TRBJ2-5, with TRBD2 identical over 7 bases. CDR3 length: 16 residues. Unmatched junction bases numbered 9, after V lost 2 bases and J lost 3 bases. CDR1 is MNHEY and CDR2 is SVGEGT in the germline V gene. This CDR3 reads CASSYPQAGIKETQYF. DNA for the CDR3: TGTGCCAGCAGTTACCCTCAAGCGGGGATAAAAGAGACCCAGTACTTC.

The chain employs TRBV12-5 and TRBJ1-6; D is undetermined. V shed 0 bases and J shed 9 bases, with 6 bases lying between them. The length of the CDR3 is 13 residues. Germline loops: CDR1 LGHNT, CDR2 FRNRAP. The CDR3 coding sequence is TGTGCTAGTGGTTTGGTAAGGAGTTCACCCCTCCACTTT. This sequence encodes CASGLVRSSPLHF.

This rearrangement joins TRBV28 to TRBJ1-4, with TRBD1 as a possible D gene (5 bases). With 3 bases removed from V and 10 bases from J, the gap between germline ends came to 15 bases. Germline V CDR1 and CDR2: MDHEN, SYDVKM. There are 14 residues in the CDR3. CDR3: CASSLGSPGGKLFF. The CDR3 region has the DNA TGTGCCAGCAGTTTGGGGTCGCCGGGGGGAAAACTGTTTTTT.

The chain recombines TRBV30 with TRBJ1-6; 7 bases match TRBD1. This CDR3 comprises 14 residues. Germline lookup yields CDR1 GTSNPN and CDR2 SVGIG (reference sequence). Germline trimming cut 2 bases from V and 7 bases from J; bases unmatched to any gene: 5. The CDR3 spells CAWSPGQLNSPLHF. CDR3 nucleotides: TGTGCCTGGAGTCCGGGACAGTTAAATTCACCCCTCCACTTT.

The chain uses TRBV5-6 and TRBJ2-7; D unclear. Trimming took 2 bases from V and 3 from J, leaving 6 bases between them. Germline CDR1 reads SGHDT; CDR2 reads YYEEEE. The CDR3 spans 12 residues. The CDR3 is CASSFSDYEQYF. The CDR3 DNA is TGTGCCAGCAGCTTTAGTGACTACGAGCAGTACTTC.

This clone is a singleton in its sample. CDR3 sequence reads: CASSQDVFGNTIYF. In DNA, the CDR3 is TGCGCCAGCAGCCAAGATGTCTTTGGAAACACCATATATTTT. The V call is TRBV4-3, the J call TRBJ1-3, with D uncertain. CDR1 and CDR2 (germline): LGHNA, YSLEER. The V and J ends lost 0 bases and 3 bases respectively, with 6 bases between them. This CDR3 spans 14 amino acids.

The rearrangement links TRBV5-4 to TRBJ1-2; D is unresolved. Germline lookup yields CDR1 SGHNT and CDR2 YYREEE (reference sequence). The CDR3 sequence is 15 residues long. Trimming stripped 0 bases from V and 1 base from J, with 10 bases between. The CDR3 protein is CASSLAGRLNYGYTF. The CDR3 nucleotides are TGTGCCAGCAGCTTGGCGGGGAGACTTAACTATGGCTACACCTTC.

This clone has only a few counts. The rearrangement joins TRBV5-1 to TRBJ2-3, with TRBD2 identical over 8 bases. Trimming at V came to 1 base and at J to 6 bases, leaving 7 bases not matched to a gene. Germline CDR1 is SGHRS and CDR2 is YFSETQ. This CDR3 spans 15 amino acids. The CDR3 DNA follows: TGCGCCAGCAGCTTGTCGGGGACTAGTGTGGATACGCAGTATTTT. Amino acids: CASSLSGTSVDTQYF.

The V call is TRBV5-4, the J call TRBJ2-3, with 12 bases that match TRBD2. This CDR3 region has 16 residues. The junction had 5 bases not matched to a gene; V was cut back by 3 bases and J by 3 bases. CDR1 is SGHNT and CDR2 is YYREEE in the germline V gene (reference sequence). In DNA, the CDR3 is TGTGCCAGCAGCTCTTGGACTAGCGGGGTGACAGATACGCAGTATTTT. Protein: CASSSWTSGVTDTQYF.

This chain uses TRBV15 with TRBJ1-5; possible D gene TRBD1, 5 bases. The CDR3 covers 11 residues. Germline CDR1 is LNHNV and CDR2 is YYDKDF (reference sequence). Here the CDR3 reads CGLGAQQPQHF. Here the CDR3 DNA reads TGTGGTTTAGGGGCTCAGCAGCCCCAGCATTTT.

The CDR3: CASSQERFAGELFF. The CDR3 DNA reads as TGCGCCAGCAGCCAGGAGAGGTTCGCCGGGGAGCTGTTTTTT. The chain employs TRBV4-3 and TRBJ2-2; D not resolved. CDR1 is LGHNA, CDR2 YSLEER, per germline. There are 14 residues in the CDR3. V lost 3 bases and J 6 bases, leaving 11 bases between the germline ends.

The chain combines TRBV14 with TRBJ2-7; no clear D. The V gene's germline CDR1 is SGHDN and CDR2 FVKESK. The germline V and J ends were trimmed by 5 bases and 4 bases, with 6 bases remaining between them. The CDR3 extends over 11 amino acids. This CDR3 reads CASSSVYEQYF. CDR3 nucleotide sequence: TGTGCCAGCAGCTCGGTTTACGAGCAGTACTTC.

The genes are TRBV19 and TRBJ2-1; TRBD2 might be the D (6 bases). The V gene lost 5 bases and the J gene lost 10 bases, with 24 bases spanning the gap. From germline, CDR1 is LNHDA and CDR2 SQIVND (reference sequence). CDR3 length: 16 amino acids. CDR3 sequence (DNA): TGTGCCAGTAGTGGACCCGGGGGATCGAGGGGCAAAGAGCAGTTCTTC. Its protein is CASSGPGGSRGKEQFF.

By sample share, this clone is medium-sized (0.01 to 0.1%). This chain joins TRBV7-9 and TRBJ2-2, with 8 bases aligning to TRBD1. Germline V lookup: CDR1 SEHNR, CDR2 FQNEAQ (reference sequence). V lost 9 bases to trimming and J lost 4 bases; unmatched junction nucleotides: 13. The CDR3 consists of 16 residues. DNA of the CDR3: TGTGCCAGTAGAGGGAGAGGACAGGGAGGCACCGGGGAGCTGTTTTTT. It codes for CASRGRGQGGTGELFF.

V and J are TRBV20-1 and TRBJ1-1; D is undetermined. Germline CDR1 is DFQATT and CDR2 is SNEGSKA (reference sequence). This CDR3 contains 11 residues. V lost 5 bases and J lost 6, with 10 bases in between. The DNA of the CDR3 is TGCAGTGCTGGCGGGGAAGCTGAAGCTTTCTTT. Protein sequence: CSAGGEAEAFF.

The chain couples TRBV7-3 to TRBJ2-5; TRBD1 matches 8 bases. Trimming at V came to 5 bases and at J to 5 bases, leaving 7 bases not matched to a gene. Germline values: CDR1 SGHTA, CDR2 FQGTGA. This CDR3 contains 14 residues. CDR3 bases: TGTGCCAGCAGCCCCCAACAGGGGGACGAGACCCAGTACTTC. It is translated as CASSPQQGDETQYF. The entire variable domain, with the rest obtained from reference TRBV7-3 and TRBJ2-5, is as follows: GAGVSQTPSNKVTEKGKYVELRCDPISGHTALYWYRQSLGQGPEFLIYFQGTGAADDSGLPNDRFFAVRPEGSVSTLKIQRTERGDSAVYLCASSPQQGDETQYFGPGTRLLVL.

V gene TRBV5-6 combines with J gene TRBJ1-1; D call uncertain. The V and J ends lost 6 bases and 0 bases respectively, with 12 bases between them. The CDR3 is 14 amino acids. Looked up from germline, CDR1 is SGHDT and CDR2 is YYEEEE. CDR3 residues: CASTRGGLNTEAFF. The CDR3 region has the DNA TGTGCCAGCACGAGAGGAGGATTGAACACTGAAGCTTTCTTT. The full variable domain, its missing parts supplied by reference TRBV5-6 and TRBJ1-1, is DAGVTQSPTHLIKTRGQQVTLRCSPKSGHDTVSWYQQALGQGPQFIFQYYEEEERQRGNFPDRFSGHQFPNYSSELNVNALLLGDSALYLCASTRGGLNTEAFFGQGTRLTVV.

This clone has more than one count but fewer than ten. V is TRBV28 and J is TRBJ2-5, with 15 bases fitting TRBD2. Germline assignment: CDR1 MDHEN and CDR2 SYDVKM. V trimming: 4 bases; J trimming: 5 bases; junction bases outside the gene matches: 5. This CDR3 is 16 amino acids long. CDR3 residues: CASSSGTSGRRETQYF. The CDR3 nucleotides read TGTGCCAGCAGTTCCGGGACTAGCGGGAGGCGCGAGACCCAGTACTTC. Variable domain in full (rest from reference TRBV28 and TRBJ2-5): DVKVTQSSRYLVKRTGEKVFLECVQDMDHENMFWYRQDPGLGLRLIYFSYDVKMKEKGDIPEGYSVSREKKERFSLILESASTNQTSMYLCASSSGTSGRRETQYFGPGTRLLVL.

CDR3 in amino acids: CASEDRGGNQPQHF. The CDR3 DNA reads TGTGCCAGTGAGGACAGGGGCGGCAATCAGCCCCAGCATTTT. The J gene is TRBJ1-5, the V gene TRBV19; 9 bases map to TRBD1. The CDR3 contains 14 residues. J gave up 2 bases and V 8 bases, and 4 bases lay outside the gene matches. CDR1 LNHDA and CDR2 SQIVND come from the germline V gene (reference sequence).